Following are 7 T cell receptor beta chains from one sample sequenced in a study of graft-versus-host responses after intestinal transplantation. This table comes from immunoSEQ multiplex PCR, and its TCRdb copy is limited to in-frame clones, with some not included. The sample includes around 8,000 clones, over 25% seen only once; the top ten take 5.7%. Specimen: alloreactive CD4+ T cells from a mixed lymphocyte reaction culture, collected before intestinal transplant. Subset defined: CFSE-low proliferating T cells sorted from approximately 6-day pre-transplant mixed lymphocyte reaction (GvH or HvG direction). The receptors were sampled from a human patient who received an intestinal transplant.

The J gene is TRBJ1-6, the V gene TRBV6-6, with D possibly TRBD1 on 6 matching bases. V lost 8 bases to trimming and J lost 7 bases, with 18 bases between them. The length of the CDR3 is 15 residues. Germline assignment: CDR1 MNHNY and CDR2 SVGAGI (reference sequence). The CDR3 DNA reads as TGTGCCAGCCACCGCACAGGGACGGGAAATTCACCCCTCCACTTT. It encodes CASHRTGTGNSPLHF.

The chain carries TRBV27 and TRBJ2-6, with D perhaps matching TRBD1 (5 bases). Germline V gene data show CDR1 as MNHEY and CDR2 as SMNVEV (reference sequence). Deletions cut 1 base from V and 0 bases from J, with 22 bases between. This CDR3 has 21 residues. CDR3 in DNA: TGTGCCAGCAGTTTATATTCGGTGACAGTCTTAAGGGGCTCTGGGGCCAACGTCCTGACTTTC. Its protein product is CASSLYSVTVLRGSGANVLTF.

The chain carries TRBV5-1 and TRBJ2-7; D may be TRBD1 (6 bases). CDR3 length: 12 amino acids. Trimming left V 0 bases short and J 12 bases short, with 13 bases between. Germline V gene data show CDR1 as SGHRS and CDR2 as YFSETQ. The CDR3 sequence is CASSLDKGVGYF. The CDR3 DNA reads TGCGCCAGCAGCTTGGATAAGGGGGTAGGGTACTTC.

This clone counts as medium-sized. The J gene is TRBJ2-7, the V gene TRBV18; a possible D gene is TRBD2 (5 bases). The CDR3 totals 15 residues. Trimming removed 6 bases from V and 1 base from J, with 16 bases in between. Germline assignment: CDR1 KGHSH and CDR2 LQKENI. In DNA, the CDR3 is TGTGCCAGCTCGCCCTTTACGGGGAGTTCCTACGAGCAGTACTTC. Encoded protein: CASSPFTGSSYEQYF.

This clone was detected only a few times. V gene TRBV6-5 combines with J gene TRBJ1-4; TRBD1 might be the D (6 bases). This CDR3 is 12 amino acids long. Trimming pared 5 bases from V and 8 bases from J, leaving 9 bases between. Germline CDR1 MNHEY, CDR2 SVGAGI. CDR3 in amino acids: CASSRGTEKLFF. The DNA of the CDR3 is TGTGCCAGCAGTAGAGGGACAGAAAAACTGTTTTTT.

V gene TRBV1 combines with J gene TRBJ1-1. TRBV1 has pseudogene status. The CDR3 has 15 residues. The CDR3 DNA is TGCACCAGCAGCCAAGAGCGCGGCCAGAACACTGAAGCTTTCTTT. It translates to CTSSQERGQNTEAFF.

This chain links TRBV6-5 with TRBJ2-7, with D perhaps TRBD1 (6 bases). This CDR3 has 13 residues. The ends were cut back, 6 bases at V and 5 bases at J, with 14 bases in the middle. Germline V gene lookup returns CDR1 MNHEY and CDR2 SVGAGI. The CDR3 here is CASSLTGFNEQYF. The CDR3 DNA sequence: TGTGCCAGCAGCCTCACAGGGTTCAACGAGCAGTACTTC.